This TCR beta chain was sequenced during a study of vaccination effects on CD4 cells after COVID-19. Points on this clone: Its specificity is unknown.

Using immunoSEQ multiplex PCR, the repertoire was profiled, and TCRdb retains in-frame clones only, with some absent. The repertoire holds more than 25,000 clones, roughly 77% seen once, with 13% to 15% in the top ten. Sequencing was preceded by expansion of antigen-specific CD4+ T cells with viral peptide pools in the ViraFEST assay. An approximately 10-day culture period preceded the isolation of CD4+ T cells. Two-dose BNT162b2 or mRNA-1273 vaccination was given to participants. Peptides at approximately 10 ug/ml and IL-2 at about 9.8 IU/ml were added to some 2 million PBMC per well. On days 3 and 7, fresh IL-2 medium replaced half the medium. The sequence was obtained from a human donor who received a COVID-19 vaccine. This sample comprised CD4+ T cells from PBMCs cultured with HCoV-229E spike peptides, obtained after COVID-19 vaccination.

CDR3 nucleotides: TGTGCCATCAGTGAGCAGGGAACGAATGGCTACACCTTC. Residues: CAISEQGTNGYTF. The chain couples TRBV10-3 to TRBJ1-2, with D possibly TRBD1 on 5 matching bases. V lost 2 bases to trimming and J lost 6 bases, with 10 bases between them. Germline V gene data show CDR1 as ENHRY and CDR2 as SYGVKD. The CDR3 is made up of 13 amino acids.